This TCR beta chain was retrieved from a study of cytomegalovirus exposure and HLA in healthy donors. Findings and limits, study-wide: Sequencing had likely introduced a cluster of highly shared sequence variants as an artifact. Cytomegalovirus association was assigned to around 150 TCR beta chains. Solely CMV serostatus was available to characterize immune exposure. Compared with the roughly 700-donor mean, an Asian-associated ancestry cluster reportedly had fewer N-insertions, according to a later analysis.

Germline CDR1 is SGHTS and CDR2 is YDEGEE. This CDR3 is built from 16 residues. Trimming left V 0 bases short and J 2 bases short, with 14 bases between. As regards this clone: Its antigen is undetermined.

PCR was performed using 60 Vbeta and 13 Jbeta primers. Sequenced by immunoSEQ multiplex PCR; TCRdb stores in-frame clones only, minus some. This table holds approximately 200,000 clones, approximately 81% found once. The sequencing sample was made of PBMCs. The chain links TRBV5-8 to TRBJ1-2; D ambiguous. This sequence was found in a human donor in good health. The CDR3 region has the DNA TGTGCCAGCAGCTTGGTTCGGTCTAGGAAAAACTATGGCTACACCTTC. Translation: CASSLVRSRKNYGYTF. The full variable domain, rest sourced from reference TRBV5-8 and TRBJ1-2, is EAGVTQSPTHLIKTRGQQATLRCSPISGHTSVYWYQQALGLGLQFLLWYDEGEERNRGNFPPRFSGRQFPNYSSELNVNALELEDSALYLCASSLVRSRKNYGYTFGSGTRLTVV.